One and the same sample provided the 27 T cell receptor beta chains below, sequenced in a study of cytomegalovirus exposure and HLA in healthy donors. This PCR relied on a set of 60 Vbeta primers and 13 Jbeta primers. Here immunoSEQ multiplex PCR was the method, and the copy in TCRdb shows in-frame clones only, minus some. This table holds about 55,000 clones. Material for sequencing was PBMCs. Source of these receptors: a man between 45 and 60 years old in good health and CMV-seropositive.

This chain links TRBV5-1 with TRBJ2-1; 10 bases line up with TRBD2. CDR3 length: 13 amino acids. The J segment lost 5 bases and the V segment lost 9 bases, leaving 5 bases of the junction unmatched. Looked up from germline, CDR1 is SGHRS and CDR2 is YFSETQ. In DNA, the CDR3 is TGCGCCACCACGGGACTAGCGAACAATGAGCAGTTCTTC. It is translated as CATTGLANNEQFF.

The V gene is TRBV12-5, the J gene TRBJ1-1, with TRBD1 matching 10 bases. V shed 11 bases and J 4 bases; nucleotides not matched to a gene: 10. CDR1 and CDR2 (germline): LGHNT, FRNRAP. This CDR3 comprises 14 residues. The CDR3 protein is CASSGTGEGTEAFF. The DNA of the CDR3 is TGTGCTTCCTCGGGGACAGGGGAAGGCACTGAAGCTTTCTTT.

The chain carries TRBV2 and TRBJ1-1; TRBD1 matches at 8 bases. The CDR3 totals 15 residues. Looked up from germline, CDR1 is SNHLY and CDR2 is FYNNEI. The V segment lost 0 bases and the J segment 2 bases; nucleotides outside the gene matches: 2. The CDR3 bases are TGTGCCAGCAGTGAAGCTACAGGGGGAAACACTGAAGCTTTCTTT. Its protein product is CASSEATGGNTEAFF.

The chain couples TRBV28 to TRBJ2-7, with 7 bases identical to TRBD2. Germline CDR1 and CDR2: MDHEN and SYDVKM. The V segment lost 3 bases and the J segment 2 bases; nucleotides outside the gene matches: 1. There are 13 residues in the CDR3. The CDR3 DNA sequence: TGTGCCAGCAGTTTGGGGGGGACCTACGAGCAGTACTTC. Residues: CASSLGGTYEQYF.

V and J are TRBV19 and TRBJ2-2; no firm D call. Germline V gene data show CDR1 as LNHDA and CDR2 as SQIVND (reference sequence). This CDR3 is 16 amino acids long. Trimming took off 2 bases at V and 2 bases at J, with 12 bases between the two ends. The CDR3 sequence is CASSITRPSNTGELFF. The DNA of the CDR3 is TGTGCCAGTAGTATAACGAGGCCATCCAACACCGGGGAGCTGTTTTTT.

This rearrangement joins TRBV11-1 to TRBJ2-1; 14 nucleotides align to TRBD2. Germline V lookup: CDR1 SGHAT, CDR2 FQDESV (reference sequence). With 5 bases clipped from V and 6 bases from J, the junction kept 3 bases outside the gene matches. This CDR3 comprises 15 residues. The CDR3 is CASSQGLAGVNEQFF. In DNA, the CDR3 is TGTGCCAGCAGCCAGGGACTAGCGGGGGTCAATGAGCAGTTCTTC.

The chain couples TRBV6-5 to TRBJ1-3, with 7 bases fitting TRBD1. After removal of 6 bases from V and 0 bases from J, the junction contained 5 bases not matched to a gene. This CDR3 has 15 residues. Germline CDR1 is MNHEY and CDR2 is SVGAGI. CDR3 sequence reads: CASSVGTVSGNTIYF. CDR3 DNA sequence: TGTGCCAGCAGCGTCGGGACAGTCTCTGGAAACACCATATATTTT.

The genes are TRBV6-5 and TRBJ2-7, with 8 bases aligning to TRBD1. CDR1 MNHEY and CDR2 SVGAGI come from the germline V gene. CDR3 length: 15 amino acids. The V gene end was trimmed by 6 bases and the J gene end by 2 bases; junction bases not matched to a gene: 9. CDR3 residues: CASSSGTGAAYEQYF. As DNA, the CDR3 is TGTGCCAGCAGCTCCGGGACAGGAGCAGCCTACGAGCAGTACTTC.

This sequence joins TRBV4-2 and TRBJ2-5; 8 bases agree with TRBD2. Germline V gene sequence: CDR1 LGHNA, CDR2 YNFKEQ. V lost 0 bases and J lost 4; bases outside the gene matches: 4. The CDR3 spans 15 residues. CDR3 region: CASSQDPSGRETQYF. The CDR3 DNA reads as TGTGCCAGCAGCCAAGACCCCAGCGGGAGAGAGACCCAGTACTTC.

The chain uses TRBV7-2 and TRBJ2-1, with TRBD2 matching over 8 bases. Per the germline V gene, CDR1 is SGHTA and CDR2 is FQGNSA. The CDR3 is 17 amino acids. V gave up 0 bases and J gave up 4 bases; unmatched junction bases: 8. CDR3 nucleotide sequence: TGTGCCAGCAGCTTAGCTGGTAGCGGGACTATATACAATGAGCAGTTCTTC. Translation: CASSLAGSGTIYNEQFF.

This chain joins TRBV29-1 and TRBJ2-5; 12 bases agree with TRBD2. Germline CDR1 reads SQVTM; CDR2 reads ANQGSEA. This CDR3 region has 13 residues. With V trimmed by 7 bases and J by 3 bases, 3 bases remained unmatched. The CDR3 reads CSATSGGKETQYF. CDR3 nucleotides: TGCAGCGCCACTAGCGGGGGGAAAGAGACCCAGTACTTC.

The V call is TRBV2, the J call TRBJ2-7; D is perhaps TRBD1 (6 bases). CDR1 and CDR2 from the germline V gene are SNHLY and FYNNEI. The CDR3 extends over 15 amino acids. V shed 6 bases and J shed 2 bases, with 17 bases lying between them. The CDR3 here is CASSTYPRGPYEQYF. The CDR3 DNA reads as TGTGCCAGCAGCACCTACCCCAGGGGACCCTACGAGCAGTACTTC.

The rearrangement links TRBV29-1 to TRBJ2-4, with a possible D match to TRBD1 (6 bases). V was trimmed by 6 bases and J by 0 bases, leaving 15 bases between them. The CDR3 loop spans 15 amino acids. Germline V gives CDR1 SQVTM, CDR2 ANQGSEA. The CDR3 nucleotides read TGCAGCGTAGGCTCAGGGGAATTAGCCAAAAACATTCAGTACTTC. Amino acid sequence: CSVGSGELAKNIQYF. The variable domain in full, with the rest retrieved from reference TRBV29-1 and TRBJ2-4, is SAVISQKPSRDICQRGTSLTIQCQVDSQVTMMFWYRQQPGQSLTLIATANQGSEATYESGFVIDKFPISRPNLTFSTLTVSNMSPEDSSIYLCSVGSGELAKNIQYFGAGTRLSVL.

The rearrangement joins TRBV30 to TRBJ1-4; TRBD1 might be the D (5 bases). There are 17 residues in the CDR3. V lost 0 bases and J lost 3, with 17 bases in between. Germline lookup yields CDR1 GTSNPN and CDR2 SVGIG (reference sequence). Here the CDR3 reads CAWSVEGSGNANEKLFF. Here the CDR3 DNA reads TGTGCCTGGAGTGTAGAGGGGAGCGGGAACGCTAATGAAAAACTGTTTTTT.

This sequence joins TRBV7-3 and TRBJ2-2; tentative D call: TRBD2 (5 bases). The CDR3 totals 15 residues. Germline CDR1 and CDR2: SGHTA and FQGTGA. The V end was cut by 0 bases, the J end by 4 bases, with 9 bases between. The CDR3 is CASSLTGEGTGELFF. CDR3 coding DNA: TGTGCCAGCAGCTTAACGGGAGAGGGCACCGGGGAGCTGTTTTTT. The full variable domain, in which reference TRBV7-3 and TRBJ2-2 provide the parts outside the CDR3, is GAGVSQTPSNKVTEKGKYVELRCDPISGHTALYWYRQSLGQGPEFLIYFQGTGAADDSGLPNDRFFAVRPEGSVSTLKIQRTERGDSAVYLCASSLTGEGTGELFFGEGSRLTVL.

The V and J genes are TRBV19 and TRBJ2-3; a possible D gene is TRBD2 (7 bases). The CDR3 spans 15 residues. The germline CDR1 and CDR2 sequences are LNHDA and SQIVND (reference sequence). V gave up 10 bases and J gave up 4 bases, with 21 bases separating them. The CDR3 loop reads CATQEERGGADTQYF. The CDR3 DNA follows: TGTGCCACCCAAGAAGAAAGGGGGGGAGCAGATACGCAGTATTTT. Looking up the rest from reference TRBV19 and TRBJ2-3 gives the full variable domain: DGGITQSPKYLFRKEGQNVTLSCEQNLNHDAMYWYRQDPGQGLRLIYYSQIVNDFQKGDIAEGYSVSREKKESFPLTVTSAQKNPTAFYLCATQEERGGADTQYFGPGTRLTVL.

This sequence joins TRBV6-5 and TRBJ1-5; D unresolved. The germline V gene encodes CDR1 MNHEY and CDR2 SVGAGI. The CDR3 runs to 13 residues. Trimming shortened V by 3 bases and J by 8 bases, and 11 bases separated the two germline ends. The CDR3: CASSYREGEPQHF. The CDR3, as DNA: TGTGCCAGCAGTTATCGGGAGGGAGAGCCCCAGCATTTT.

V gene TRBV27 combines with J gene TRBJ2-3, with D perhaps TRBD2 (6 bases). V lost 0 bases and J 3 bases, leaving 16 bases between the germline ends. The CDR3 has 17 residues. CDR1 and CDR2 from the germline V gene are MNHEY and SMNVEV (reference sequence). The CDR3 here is CASSLSLPGEGTDTQYF. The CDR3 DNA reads TGTGCCAGCAGTTTATCGCTCCCGGGGGAAGGGACAGATACGCAGTATTTT.

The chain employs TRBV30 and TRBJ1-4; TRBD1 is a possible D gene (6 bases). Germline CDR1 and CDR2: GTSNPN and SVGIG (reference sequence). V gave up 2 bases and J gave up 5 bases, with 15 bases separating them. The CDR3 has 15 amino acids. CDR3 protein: CAWSLAGTLNEKLFF. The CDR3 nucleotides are TGTGCCTGGAGTTTGGCTGGGACACTGAATGAAAAACTGTTTTTT.

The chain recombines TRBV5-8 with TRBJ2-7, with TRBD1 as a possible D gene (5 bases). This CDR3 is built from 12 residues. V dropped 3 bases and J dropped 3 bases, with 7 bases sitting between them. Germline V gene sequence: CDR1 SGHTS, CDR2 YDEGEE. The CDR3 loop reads CASSYQGYEQYF. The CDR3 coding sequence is TGTGCCAGCAGCTATCAGGGCTACGAGCAGTACTTC.

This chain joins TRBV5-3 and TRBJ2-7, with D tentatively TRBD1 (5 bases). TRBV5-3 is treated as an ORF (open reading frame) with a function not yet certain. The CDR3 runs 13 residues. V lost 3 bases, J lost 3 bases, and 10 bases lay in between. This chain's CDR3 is CARSSKGIYEQYF. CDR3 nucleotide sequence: TGTGCCAGAAGCTCCAAGGGGATCTACGAGCAGTACTTC.

CDR3 DNA: TGTGCCAGCAGCGTGCTAGCGGGGAACAATGAGCAGTTCTTC. Protein product: CASSVLAGNNEQFF. This chain connects TRBV9 to TRBJ2-1, with 9 bases aligning to TRBD2. This CDR3 spans 14 amino acids. Germline V gene lookup returns CDR1 SGDLS and CDR2 YYNGEE. Unmatched junction bases numbered 2, after V lost 2 bases and J lost 5 bases.

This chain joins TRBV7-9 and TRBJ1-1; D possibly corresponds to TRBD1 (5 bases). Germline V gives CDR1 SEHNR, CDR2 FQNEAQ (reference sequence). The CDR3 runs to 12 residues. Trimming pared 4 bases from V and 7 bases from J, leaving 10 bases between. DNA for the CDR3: TGTGCCAGCAGCTCGGATCAGGGTGAAGCTTTCTTT. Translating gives CASSSDQGEAFF. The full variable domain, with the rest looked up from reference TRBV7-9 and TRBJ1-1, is DTGVSQNPRHKITKRGQNVTFRCDPISEHNRLYWYRQTLGQGPEFLTYFQNEAQLEKSRLLSDRFSAERPKGSFSTLEIQRTEQGDSAMYLCASSSDQGEAFFGQGTRLTVV.

The CDR3 reads CASSLRGSSGANVLTF. The CDR3 DNA is TGTGCCAGCAGTTTAAGGGGAAGCTCTGGGGCCAACGTCCTGACTTTC. The gene calls are TRBV28 and TRBJ2-6; D may be TRBD1 (5 bases). Trimming left V 2 bases short and J 0 bases short, with 8 bases between. CDR1 is MDHEN, CDR2 SYDVKM, per germline. This CDR3 is 16 amino acids long.

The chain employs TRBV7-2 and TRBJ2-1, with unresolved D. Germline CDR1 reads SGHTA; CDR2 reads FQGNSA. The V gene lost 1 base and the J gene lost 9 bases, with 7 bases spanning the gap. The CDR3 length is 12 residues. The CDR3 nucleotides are TGTGCCAGCAGCTTAGATGCGGCTGAGCAGTTCTTC. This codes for CASSLDAAEQFF.

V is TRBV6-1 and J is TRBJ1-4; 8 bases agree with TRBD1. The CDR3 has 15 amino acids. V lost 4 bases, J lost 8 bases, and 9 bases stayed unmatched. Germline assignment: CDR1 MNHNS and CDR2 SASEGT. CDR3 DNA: TGTGCCAGCAGTGCGACACAGGGGGGAGGGGAAAAACTGTTTTTT. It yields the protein CASSATQGGGEKLFF.

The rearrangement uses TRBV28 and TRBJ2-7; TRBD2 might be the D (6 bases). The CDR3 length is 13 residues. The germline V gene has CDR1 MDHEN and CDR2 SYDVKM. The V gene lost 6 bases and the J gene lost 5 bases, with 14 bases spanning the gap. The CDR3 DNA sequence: TGTGCCAGCAGCATGGGGGGAGTCAACGAGCAGTACTTC. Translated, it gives CASSMGGVNEQYF. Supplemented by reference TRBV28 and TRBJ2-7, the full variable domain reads DVKVTQSSRYLVKRTGEKVFLECVQDMDHENMFWYRQDPGLGLRLIYFSYDVKMKEKGDIPEGYSVSREKKERFSLILESASTNQTSMYLCASSMGGVNEQYFGPGTRLTVT.